This T cell receptor (beta chain) emerged from a study of cytomegalovirus exposure and HLA in healthy donors. The study's findings and limits: In an earlier analysis, most TCR beta V segments were productive about 87% or about 30% of the time. Researchers reported in a later analysis that a missense DCLRE1C variant was tied to TCR beta V- and J-gene trimming. It was approximately 150 TCR beta chains that were listed as cytomegalovirus-associated.

On this clone: What it binds is unknown.

Both 60 Vbeta primers and 13 Jbeta primers went into the PCR. As originally analysed: Counted up in a later analysis, unique TCR beta chains came to 65 million to 80 million, with around 10 million shared. Generated by immunoSEQ multiplex PCR, the TCRdb table keeps only in-frame clones and is missing some. V and J calls and clone size are as listed in that table; D and trimming were resolved from the DNA. Among some 150,000 clones listed, roughly 79% were seen once. The CDR3 has 15 amino acids. With V trimmed by 3 bases and J by 5 bases, 7 bases remained unmatched. Germline CDR1 SGHVS, CDR2 FNYEAQ. Source material: PBMCs. V and J are TRBV7-6 and TRBJ2-5; TRBD2 aligns across 9 bases. This TCR was recovered from a woman aged 30 to 39 in good health and CMV-seropositive. The DNA of the CDR3 is TGTGCCAGCAGCTTCTCGGGACTAGCAGGGGAGACCCAGTACTTC. Amino acid sequence: CASSFSGLAGETQYF.